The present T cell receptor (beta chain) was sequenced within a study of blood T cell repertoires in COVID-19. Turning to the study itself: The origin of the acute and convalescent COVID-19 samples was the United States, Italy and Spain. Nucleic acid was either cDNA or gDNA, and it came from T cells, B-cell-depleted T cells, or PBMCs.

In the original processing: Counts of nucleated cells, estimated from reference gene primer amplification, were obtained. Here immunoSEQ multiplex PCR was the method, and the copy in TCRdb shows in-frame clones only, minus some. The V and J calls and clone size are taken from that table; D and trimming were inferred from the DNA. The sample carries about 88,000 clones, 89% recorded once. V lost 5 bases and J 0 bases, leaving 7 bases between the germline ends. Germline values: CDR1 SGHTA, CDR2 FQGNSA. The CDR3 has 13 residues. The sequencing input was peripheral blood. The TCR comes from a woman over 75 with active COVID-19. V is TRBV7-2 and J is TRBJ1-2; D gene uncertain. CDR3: CASSGQANYGYTF. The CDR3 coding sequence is TGTGCCAGCAGCGGCCAAGCTAACTATGGCTACACCTTC.